This T cell receptor (beta chain) originates from a study of blood T cell repertoires in COVID-19. The overall study: From T cells, B-cell-depleted T cells, or PBMCs came the material, which was cDNA or gDNA.

This study enrolled people aged about 18 to 100 from around 25 US geographic areas. Germline lookup yields CDR1 LNHDA and CDR2 SQIVND (reference sequence). The CDR3 is made up of 13 amino acids. Trimming cost V 11 bases and J 0 bases, with 14 bases left between them. The data were produced by immunoSEQ multiplex PCR, yet TCRdb's version contains in-frame clones alone and is incomplete. The table shows approximately 330,000 clones, with around nine tenths occurring only once. The rearrangement uses TRBV19 and TRBJ2-7, with D perhaps TRBD1 (6 bases). The receptor was isolated from a woman under 40 who had recovered from COVID-19. The sample was PBMCs or T cells enriched from blood (not recorded which). The CDR3 region is CASQGPSSYEQYF. In nucleotides, the CDR3 is TGTGCCTCTCAGGGGCCTAGCTCCTACGAGCAGTACTTC. Full variable domain (missing parts from reference TRBV19 and TRBJ2-7): DGGITQSPKYLFRKEGQNVTLSCEQNLNHDAMYWYRQDPGQGLRLIYYSQIVNDFQKGDIAEGYSVSREKKESFPLTVTSAQKNPTAFYLCASQGPSSYEQYFGPGTRLTVT.